Below, one T cell receptor (beta chain) is given with its context. The data derive from a study of Ad26.COV2.S vaccination and SARS-CoV-2 variants. Produced via immunoSEQ multiplex PCR; TCRdb's table is partial and in-frame only. The sample lists 400,000 to 500,000 clones; approximately 89% were seen once. Germline V CDR1 and CDR2: KGHSH, LQKENI. V lost 4 bases, J lost 3 bases, and 7 bases lay in between. This CDR3 contains 12 residues. The treatment: 19 received Ad26.COV2.S at low or high dose, single or two shots; about 5 received placebo; per-sample allocation not given. On day 63 after the first injection, vaccine and placebo recipients gave samples.

This TCR came from a person between 18 and 65 years old who received the Ad26.COV2.S COVID-19 vaccine or a placebo. The V gene is TRBV18, the J gene TRBJ2-7; perhaps TRBD1 as D (6 bases). The sequences come from peripheral blood, collected in a trial of Ad26.COV2.S vaccine versus placebo. The CDR3: CASSRDNYEQYF. The CDR3 bases are TGTGCCAGCTCACGGGACAACTACGAGCAGTACTTC. Supplemented by reference TRBV18 and TRBJ2-7, the full variable domain reads NAGVMQNPRHLVRRRGQEARLRCSPMKGHSHVYWYRQLPEEGLKFMVYLQKENIIDESGMPKERFSAEFPKEGPSILRIQQVVRGDSAAYFCASSRDNYEQYFGPGTRLTVT.